The table lists the clone carrying this TCR beta chain with many counts. Its antigen is not identified. CDR1 is LNHDA and CDR2 is SQIVND in the germline V gene (reference sequence). V lost 7 bases, J lost 5 bases, and 17 bases lay in between. This CDR3 is built from 14 residues. TCR beta CDR3 region amplification was performed from RNA transcripts. The HTBI primer set served for first-round RT-PCR of the TCR CDR3. TCRdb passed the multiplex PCR reads through MiXCR, listing each CDR3 protein once. This sample has about 520,000 distinct CDR3 sequences, with around 22% found just once. This sample is drawn from a study of T cells in Graves' hyperthyroidism and ophthalmopathy. Findings and caveats of the study: Ophthalmopathy stood apart from stable hyperthyroidism in a 13 V-J model. Most thyroid clonotypes with frequency above 0.001 were detected in blood.

The rearrangement uses TRBV19 and TRBJ1-1; D not certain. Source material: blood. The sequence was obtained from a woman aged 30 to 39 with Graves' ophthalmopathy. The CDR3 DNA reads as TGTGCCAGTACGGAGGGAACGGTCGCGACTGAAGCTTTCTTT. Its protein is CASTEGTVATEAFF.